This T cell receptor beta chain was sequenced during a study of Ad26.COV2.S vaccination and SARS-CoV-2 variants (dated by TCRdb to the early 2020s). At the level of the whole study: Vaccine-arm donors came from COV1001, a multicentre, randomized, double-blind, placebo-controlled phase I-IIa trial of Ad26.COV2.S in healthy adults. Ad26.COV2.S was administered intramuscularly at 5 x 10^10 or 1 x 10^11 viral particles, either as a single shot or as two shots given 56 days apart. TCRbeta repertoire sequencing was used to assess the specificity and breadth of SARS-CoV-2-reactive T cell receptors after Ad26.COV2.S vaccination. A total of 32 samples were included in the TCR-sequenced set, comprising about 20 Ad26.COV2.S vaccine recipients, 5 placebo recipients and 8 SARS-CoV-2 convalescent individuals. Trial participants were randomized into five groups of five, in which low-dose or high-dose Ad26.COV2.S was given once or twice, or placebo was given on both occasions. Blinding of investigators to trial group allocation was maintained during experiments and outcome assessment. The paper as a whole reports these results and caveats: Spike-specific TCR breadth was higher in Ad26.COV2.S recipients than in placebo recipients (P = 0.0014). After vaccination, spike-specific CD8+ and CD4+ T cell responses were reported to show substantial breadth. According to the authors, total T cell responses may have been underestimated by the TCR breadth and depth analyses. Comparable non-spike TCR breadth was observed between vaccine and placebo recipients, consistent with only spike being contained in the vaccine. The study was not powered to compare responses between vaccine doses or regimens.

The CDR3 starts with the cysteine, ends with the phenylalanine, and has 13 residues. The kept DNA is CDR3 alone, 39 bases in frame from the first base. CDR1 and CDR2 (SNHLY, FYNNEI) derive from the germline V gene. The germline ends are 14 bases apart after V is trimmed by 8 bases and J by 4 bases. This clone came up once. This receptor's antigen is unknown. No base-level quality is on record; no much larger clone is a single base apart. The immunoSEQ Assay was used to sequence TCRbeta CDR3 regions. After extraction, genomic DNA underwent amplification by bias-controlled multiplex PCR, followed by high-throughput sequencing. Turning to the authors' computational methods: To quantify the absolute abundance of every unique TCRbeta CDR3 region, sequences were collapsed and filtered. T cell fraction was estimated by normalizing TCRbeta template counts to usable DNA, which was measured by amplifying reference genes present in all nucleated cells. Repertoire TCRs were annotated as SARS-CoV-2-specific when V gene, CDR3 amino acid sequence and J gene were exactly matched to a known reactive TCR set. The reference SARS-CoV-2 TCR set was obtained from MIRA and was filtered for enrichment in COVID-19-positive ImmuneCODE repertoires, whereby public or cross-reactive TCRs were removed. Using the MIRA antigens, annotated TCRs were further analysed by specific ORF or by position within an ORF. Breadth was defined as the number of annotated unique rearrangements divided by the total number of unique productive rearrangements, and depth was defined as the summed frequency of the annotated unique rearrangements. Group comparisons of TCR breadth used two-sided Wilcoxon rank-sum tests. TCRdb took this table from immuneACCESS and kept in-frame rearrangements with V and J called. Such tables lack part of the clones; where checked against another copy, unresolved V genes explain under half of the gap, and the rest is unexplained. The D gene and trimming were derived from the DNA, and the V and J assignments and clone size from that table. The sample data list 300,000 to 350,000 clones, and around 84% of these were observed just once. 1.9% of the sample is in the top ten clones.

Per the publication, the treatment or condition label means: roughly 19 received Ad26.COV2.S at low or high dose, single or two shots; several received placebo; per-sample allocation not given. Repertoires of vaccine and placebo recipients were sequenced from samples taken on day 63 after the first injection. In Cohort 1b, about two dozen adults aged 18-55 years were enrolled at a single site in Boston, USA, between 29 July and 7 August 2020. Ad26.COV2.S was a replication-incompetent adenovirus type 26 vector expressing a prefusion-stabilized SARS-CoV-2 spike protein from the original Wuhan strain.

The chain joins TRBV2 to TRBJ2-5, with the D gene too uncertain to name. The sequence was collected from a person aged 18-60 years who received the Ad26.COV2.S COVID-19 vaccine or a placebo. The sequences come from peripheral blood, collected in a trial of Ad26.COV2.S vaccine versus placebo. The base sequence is TGTGCCAGCGCCATCGACCCTGGAGAGACCCAGTACTTC. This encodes CASAIDPGETQYF.